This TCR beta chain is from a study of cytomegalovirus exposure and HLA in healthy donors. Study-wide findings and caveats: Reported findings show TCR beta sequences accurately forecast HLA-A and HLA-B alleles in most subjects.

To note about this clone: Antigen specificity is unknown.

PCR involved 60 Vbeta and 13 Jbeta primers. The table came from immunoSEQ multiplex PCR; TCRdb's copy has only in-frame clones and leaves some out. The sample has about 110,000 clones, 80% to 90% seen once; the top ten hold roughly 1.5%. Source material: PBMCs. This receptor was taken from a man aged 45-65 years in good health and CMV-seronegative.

The chain's CDR3 is CASSSLGQGTEAFF. The CDR3 DNA reads TGCGCCAGCAGCTCGTTGGGGCAGGGCACTGAAGCTTTCTTT. The rearrangement links TRBV5-1 to TRBJ1-1; weak D call: TRBD1 (5 bases). Germline assignment: CDR1 SGHRS and CDR2 YFSETQ. Between the trimmed V and J ends, which lost 3 bases and 4 bases, there was a span of 13 bases. This CDR3 is 14 amino acids long.